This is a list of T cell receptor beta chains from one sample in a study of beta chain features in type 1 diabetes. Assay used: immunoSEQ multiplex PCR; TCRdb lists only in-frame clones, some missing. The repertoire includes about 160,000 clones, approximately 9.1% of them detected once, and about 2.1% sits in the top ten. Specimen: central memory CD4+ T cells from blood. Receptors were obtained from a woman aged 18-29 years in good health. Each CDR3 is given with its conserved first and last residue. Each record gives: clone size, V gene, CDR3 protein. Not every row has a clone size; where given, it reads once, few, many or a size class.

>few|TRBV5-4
CASSRGTAGTDTQYF
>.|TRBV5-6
CASSLDLPYEQYF
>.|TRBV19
CASTDSASTDTQYF
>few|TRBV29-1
CSVEDFPETQYF
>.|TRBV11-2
CASSIGQERPQHF
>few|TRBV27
CASSFSGTGSYEQYF
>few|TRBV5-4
CASSFRDRPLGYTF
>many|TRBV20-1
CSAQRSDTQYF
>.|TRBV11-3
CASSTGLAGGSPNEQFF
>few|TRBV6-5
CASSLTGSGANVLTF
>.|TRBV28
CASSGDQNEQFF
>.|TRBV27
CASMTWTSGNYNEQFF
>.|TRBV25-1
CASSEFAGTYNEQFF
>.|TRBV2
CASDTDRGKGTEAFF
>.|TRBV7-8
CASSLVQGQGYNEQFF
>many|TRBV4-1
CASSPLGLAGRMENIQYF
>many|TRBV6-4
CASSEGQGSLQYF
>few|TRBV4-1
CASSQGLARSYEQYF
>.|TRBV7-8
CASSFTADSDIQYF
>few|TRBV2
CASSESGSEQFF
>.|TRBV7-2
CASSFRDYSDTQYF
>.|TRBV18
CASSRQGLYEQYF
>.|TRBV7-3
CASSPATGDAEAFF
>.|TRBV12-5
CASAGSNQPQHF
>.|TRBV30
CAWKKPGILNEQFF
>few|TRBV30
CAWSVQGVGGYTF
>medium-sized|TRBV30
CASKQGSGANVLTF
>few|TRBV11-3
CASSSQQMGRNEQFF
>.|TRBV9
CASSVGGTANTEAFF
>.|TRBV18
CASSRGPGDEKLFF
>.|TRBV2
CASSDPRGYEQYF
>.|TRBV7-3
CASSPNAPTENTEAFF
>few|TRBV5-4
CASSLDRNRVWGNTEAFF
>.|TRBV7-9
CASSWTGINTEAFF
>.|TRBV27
CASSLSRRGQLMNTEAFF
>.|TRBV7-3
CASSSGGGLNTEAFF
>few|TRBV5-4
CASSPEAGGPYEQYF
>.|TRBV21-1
CASTPRGEGRSPLHF
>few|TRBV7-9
CASSLERVNTEAFF